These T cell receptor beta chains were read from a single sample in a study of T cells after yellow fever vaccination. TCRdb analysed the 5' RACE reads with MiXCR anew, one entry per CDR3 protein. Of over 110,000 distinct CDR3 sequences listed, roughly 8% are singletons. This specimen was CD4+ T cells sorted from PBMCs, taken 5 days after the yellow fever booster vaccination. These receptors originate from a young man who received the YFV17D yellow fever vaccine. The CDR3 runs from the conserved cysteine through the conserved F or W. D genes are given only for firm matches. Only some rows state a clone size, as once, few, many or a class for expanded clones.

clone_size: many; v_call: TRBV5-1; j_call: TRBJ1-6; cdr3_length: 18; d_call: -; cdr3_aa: CASSLGRSFSSYNSPLHF; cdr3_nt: TGCGCCAGCAGCTTGGGCAGGAGCTTTAGCTCCTATAATTCACCCCTCCACTTT
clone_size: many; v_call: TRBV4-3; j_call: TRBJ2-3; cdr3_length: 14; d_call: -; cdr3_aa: CASSQEAGTDTQYF; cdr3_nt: TGCGCCAGCAGCCAAGAGGCGGGCACAGATACGCAGTATTTT
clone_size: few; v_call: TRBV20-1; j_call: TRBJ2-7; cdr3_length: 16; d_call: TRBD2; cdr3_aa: CSARDESGRYRYEQYF; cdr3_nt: TGCAGTGCTAGAGACGAAAGCGGGAGATATCGGTACGAGCAGTACTTC
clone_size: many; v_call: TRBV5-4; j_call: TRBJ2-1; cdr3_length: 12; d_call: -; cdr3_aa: CASRDPGSEQFF; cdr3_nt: TGTGCCAGCCGGGACCCGGGCAGTGAGCAGTTCTTC
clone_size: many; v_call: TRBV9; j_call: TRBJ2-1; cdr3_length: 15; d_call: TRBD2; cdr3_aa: CASSVSGTSDLEQFF; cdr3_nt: TGTGCCAGCAGCGTTTCCGGGACTAGTGACCTGGAGCAGTTCTTC
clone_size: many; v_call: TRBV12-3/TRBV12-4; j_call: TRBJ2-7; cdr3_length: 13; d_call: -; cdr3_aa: CASSLTGPYEQYF; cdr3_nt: TGTGCCAGCAGTCTGACAGGACCTTACGAGCAGTACTTC
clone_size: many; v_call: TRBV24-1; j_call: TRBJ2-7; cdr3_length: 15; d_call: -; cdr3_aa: CATSDPTEGVHEQYF; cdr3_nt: TGTGCCACCAGTGATCCCACAGAGGGTGTCCACGAGCAGTACTTC
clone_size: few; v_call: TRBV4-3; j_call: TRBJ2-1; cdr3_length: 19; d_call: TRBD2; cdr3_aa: CASSQEPGTSGPSYNEQFF; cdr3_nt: TGCGCCAGCAGCCAAGAGCCCGGGACTAGCGGACCTTCCTACAATGAGCAGTTCTTC
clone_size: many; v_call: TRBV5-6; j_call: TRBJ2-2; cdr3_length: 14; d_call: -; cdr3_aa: CASSSGPYTGELFF; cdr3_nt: TGTGCCAGCAGCTCTGGACCTTACACCGGGGAGCTGTTTTTT
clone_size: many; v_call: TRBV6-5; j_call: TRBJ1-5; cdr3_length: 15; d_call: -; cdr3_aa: CASSDSEGWDQPQHF; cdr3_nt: TGTGCCAGCAGTGACTCGGAGGGGTGGGATCAGCCCCAGCATTTT
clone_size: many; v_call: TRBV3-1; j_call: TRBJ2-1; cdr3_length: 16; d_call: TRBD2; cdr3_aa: CASSPSGRLSGNEQFF; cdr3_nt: TGTGCCAGCAGCCCTAGCGGGAGGCTTAGTGGCAATGAGCAGTTCTTC
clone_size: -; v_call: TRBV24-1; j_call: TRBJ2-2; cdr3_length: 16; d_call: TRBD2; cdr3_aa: CATSDPQLAGVGELFF; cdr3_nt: TGTGCCACCAGTGACCCGCAACTAGCGGGAGTCGGGGAGCTGTTTTTT
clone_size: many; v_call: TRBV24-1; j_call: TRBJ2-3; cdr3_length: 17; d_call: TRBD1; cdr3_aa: CATSDSTAGTDTDTQYF; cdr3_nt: TGTGCCACCAGTGACTCAACAGCCGGGACAGACACAGATACGCAGTATTTT
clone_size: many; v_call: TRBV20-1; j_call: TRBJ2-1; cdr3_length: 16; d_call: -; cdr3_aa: CSARPFGTPGYNEQFF; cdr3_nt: TGCAGTGCTAGGCCTTTTGGTACACCGGGATACAATGAGCAGTTCTTC
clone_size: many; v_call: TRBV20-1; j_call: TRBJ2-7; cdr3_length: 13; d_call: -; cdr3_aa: CSARDLGDYEQYF; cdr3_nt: TGCAGTGCTAGAGATTTGGGGGATTATGAGCAGTACTTC
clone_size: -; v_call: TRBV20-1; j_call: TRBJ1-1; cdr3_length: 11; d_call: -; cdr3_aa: CSARDDGEAFF; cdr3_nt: TGCAGTGCTAGAGATGACGGTGAAGCTTTCTTT